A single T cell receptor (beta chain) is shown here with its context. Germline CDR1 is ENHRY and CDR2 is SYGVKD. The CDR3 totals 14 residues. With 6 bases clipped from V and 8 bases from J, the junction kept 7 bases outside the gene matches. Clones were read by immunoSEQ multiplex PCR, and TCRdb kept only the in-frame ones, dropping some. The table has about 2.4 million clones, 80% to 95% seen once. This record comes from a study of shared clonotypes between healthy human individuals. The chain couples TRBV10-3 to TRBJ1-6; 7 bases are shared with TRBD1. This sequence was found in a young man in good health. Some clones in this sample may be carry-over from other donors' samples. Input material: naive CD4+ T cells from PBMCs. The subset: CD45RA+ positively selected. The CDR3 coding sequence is TGTGCCATCAGGTTCACAGGGGCGGATTCACCCCTCCACTTT. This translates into CAIRFTGADSPLHF.